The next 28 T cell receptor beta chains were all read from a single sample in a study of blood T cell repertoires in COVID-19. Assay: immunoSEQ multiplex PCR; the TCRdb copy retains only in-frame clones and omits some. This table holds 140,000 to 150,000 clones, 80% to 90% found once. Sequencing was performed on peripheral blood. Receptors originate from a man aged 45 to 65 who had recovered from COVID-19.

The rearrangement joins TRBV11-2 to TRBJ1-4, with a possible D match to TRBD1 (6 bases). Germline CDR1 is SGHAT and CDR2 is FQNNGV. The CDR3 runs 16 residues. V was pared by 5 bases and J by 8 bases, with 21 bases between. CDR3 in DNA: TGTGCCAGCAGCCCTACCCGGGGGGCGATTTGGGAAAAACTGTTTTTT. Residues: CASSPTRGAIWEKLFF. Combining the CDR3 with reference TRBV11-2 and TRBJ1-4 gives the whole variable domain EAGVAQSPRYKIIEKRQSVAFWCNPISGHATLYWYQQILGQGPKLLIQFQNNGVVDDSQLPKDRFSAERLKGVDSTLKIQPAKLEDSAVYLCASSPTRGAIWEKLFFGSGTQLSVL.

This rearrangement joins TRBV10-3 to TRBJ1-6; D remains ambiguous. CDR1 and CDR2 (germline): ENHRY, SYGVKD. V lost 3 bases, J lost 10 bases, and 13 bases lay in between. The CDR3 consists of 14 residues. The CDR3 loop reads CAISDDLEVSPLHF. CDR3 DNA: TGTGCCATCAGTGACGATTTAGAAGTCTCACCCCTCCACTTT.

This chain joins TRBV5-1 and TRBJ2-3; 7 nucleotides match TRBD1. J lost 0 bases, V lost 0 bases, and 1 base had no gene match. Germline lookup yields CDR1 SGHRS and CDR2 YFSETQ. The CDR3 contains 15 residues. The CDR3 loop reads CASSLAGQSTDTQYF. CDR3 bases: TGCGCCAGCAGCTTGGCGGGACAGAGCACAGATACGCAGTATTTT.

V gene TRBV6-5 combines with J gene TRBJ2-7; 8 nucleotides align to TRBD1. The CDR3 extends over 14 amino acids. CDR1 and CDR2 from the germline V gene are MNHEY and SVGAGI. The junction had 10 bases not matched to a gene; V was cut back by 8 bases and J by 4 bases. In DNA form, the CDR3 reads TGTGCCAGCGGGGAGGTCAGGGGGCCGTACGAGCAGTACTTC. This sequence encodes CASGEVRGPYEQYF.

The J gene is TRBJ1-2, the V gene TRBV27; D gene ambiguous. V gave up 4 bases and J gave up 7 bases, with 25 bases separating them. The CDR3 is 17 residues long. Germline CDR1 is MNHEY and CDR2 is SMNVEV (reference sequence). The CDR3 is CASSSGSRGAFLPGYTF. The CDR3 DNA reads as TGTGCCAGCAGTTCCGGGTCCCGGGGTGCTTTTTTGCCTGGCTACACCTTC.

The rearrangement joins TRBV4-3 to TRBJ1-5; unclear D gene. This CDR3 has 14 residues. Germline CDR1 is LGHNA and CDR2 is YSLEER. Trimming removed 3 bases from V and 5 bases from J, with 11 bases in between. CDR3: CASSHDAADQPQHF. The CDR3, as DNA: TGCGCCAGCAGCCATGATGCGGCCGATCAGCCCCAGCATTTT.

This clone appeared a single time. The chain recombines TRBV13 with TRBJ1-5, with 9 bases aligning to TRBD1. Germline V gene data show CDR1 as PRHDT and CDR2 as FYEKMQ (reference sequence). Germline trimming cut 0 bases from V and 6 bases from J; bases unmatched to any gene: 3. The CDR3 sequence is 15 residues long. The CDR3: CASSLGQGAVQPQHF. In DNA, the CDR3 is TGTGCCAGCAGCTTAGGACAGGGGGCCGTTCAGCCCCAGCATTTT.

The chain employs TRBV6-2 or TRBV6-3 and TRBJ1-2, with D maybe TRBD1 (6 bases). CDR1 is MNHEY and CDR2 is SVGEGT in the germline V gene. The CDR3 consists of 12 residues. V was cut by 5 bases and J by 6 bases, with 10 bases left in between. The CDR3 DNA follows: TGTGCCAGCAGTGCCCAGGGGCATGGCTACACCTTC. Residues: CASSAQGHGYTF.

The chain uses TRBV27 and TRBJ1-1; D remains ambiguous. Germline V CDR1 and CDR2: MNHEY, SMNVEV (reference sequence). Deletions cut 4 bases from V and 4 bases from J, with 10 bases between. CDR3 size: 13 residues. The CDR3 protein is CASSSQMGTEAFF. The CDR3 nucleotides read TGTGCCAGCAGTTCACAGATGGGCACTGAAGCTTTCTTT.

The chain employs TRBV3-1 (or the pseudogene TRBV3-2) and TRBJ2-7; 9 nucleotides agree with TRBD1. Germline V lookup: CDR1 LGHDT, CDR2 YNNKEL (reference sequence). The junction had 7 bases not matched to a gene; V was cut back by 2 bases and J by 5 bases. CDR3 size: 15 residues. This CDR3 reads CASSQPGTGNNEQYF. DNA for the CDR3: TGTGCCAGCAGCCAACCCGGGACAGGGAACAACGAGCAGTACTTC.

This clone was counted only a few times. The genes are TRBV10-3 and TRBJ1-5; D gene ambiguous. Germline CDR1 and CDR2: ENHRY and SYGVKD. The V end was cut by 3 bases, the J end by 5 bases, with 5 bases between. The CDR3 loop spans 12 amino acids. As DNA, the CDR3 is TGTGCCATCAGTGAAAAGCATCAGCCCCAGCATTTT. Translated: CAISEKHQPQHF.

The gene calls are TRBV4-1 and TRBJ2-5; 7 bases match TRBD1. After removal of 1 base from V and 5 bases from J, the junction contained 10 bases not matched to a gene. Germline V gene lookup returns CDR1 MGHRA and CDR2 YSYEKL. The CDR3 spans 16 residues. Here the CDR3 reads CASSQGRRGPGETQYF. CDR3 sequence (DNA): TGCGCCAGCAGCCAAGGTCGTAGGGGGCCGGGGGAGACCCAGTACTTC.

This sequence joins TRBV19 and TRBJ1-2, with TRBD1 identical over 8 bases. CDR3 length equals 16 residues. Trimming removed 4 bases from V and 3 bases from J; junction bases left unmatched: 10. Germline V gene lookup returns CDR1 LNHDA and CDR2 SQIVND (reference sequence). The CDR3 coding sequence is TGTGCCAGTAGTACAATCCAGGGGGCAAATTACTATGGCTACACCTTC. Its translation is CASSTIQGANYYGYTF.

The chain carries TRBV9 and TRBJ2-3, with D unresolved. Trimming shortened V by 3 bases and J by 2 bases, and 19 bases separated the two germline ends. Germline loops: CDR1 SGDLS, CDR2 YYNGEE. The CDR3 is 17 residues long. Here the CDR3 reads CASSAPLARGITDTQYF. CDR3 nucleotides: TGTGCCAGCAGCGCCCCTTTAGCCCGAGGAATCACAGATACGCAGTATTTT.

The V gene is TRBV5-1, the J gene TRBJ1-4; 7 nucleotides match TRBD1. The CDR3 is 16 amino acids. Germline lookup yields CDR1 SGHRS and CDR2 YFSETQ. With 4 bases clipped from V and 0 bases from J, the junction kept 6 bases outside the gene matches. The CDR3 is CASSHRGPSTNEKLFF. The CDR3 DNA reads TGCGCCAGCAGCCACAGGGGTCCGTCAACTAATGAAAAACTGTTTTTT.

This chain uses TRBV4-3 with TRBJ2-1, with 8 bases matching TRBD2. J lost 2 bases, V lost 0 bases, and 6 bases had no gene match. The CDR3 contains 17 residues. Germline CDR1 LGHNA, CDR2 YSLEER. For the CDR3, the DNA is TGCGCCAGCAGCCAAGATTGGGAGGGACTAGCCTACAATGAGCAGTTCTTC. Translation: CASSQDWEGLAYNEQFF.

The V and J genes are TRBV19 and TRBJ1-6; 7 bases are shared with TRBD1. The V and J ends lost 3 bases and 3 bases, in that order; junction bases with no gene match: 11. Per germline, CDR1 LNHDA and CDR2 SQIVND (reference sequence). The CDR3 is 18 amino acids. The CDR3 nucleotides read TGTGCCAGTAGTATCGACAGGGATAAGTTCGGCTATAATTCACCCCTCCACTTT. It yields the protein CASSIDRDKFGYNSPLHF.

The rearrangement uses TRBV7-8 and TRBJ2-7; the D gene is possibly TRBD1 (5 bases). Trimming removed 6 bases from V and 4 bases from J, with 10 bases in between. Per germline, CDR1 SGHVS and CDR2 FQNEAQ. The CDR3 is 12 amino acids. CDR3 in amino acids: CASRRDSYEQYF. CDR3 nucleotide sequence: TGTGCCAGCAGACGAGACAGTTACGAGCAGTACTTC.

Written as DNA, the CDR3 is TGTGCCTGGAGTGAGCTGGGGCAGGGTGGCTACACCTTC. Encoded protein: CAWSELGQGGYTF. J is TRBJ1-2 and V is TRBV30; D is possibly TRBD1 (5 bases). The germline V and J ends were trimmed by 1 base and 7 bases, with 13 bases remaining between them. The germline V gene encodes CDR1 GTSNPN and CDR2 SVGIG (reference sequence). The length of the CDR3 is 13 residues.

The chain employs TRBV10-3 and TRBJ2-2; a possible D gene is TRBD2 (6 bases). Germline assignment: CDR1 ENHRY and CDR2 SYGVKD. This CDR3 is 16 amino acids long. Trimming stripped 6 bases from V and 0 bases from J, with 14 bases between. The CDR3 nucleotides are TGTGCCATCAGGGAGGGCCAGGTCGCGAACACCGGGGAGCTGTTTTTT. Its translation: CAIREGQVANTGELFF.

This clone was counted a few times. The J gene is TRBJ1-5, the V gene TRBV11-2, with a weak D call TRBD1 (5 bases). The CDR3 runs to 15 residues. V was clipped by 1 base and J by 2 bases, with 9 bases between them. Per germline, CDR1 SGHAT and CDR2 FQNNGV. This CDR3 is CASSLVQGRNQPQHF. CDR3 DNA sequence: TGTGCCAGCAGCTTAGTGCAGGGCCGCAATCAGCCCCAGCATTTT. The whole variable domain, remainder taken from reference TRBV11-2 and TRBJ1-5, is EAGVAQSPRYKIIEKRQSVAFWCNPISGHATLYWYQQILGQGPKLLIQFQNNGVVDDSQLPKDRFSAERLKGVDSTLKIQPAKLEDSAVYLCASSLVQGRNQPQHFGDGTRLSIL.

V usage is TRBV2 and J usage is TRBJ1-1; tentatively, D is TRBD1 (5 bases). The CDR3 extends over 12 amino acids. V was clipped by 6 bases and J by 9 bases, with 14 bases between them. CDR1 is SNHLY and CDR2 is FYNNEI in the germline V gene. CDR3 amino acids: CASRTDRFQAFF. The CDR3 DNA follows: TGTGCCAGCAGGACAGACAGATTTCAAGCTTTCTTT.

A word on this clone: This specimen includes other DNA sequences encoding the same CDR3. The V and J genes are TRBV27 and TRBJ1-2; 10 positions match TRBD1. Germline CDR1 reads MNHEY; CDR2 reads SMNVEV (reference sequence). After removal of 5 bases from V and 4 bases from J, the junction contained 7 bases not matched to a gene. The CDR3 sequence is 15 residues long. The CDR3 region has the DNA TGTGCCAGCAGTCTAACCGGGACAGGGGTCTATGGCTACACCTTC. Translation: CASSLTGTGVYGYTF.

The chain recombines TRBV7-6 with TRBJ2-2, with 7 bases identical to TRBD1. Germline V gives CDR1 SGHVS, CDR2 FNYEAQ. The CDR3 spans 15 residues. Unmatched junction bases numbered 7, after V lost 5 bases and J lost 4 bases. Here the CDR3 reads CASSPRDRSTGELFF. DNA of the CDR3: TGTGCCAGCAGCCCGAGGGACAGAAGCACCGGGGAGCTGTTTTTT.

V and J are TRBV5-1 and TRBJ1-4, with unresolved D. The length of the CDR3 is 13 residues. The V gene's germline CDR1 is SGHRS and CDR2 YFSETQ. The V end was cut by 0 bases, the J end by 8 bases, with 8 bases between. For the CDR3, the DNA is TGCGCCAGCAGCTTGGTGACTGACGAAAAACTGTTTTTT. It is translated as CASSLVTDEKLFF.

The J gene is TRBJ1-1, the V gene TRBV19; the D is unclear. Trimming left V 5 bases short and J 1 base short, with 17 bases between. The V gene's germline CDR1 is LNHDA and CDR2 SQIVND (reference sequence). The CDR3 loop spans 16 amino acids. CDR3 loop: CASSPPSWASNTEAFF. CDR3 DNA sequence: TGTGCCAGTAGTCCGCCCTCTTGGGCCTCGAACACTGAAGCTTTCTTT.

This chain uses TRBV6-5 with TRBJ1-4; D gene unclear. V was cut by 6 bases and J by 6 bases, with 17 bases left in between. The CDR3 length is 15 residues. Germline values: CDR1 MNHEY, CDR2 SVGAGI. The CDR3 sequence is CASRKTFSQYEKLFF. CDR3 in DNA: TGTGCCAGCAGGAAAACGTTTTCACAGTATGAAAAACTGTTTTTT.

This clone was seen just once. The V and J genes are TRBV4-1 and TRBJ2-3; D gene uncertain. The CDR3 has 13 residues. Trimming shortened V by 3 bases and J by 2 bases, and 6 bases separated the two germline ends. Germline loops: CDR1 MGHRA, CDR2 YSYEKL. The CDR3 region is CASSHPHTDTQYF. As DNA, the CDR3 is TGCGCCAGCAGCCACCCACACACAGATACGCAGTATTTT.